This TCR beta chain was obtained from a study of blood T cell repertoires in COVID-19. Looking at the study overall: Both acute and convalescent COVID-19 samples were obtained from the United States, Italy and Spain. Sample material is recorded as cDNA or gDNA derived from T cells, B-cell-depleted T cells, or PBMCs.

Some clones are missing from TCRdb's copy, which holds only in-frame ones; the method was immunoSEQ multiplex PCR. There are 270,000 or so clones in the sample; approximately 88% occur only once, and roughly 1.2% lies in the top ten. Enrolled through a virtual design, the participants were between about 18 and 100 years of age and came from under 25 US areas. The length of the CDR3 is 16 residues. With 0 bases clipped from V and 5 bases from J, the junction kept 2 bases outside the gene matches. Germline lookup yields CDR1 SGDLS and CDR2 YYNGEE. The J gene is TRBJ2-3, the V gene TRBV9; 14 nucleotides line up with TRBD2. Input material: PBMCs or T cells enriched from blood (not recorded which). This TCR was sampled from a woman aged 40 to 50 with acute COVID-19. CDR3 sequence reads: CASSVGGLAGVDTQYF. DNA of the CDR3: TGTGCCAGCAGCGTAGGGGGACTAGCGGGAGTAGATACGCAGTATTTT.